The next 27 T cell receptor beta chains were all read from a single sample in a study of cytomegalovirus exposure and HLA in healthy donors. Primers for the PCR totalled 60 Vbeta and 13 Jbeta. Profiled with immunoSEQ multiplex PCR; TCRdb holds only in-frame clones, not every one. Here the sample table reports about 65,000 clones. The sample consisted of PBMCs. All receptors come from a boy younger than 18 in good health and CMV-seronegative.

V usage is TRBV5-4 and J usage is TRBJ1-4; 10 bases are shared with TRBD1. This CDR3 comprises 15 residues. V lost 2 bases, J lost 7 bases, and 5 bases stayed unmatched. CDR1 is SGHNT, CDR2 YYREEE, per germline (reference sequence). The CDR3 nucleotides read TGTGCCAGCAGCTTCCGGGACAGGGGATCTGAAAAACTGTTTTTT. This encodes CASSFRDRGSEKLFF. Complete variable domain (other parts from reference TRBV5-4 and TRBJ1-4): ETGVTQSPTHLIKTRGQQVTLRCSSQSGHNTVSWYQQALGQGPQFIFQYYREEENGRGNFPPRFSGLQFPNYSSELNVNALELDDSALYLCASSFRDRGSEKLFFGSGTQLSVL.

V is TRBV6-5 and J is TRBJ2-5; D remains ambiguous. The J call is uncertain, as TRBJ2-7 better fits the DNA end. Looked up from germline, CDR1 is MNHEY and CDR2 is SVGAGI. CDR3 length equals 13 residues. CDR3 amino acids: CASSYSSSYEQYF. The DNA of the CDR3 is TGTGCCAGCAGTTACAGTTCGAGCTACGAGCAGTACTTC.

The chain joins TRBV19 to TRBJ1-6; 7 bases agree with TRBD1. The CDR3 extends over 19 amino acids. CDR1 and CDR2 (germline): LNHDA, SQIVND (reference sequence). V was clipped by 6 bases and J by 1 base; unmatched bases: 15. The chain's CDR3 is CASRGTLKGGWSYNSPLHF. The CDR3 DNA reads TGTGCCAGTAGAGGGACCCTCAAAGGGGGCTGGTCCTATAATTCACCCCTCCACTTT.

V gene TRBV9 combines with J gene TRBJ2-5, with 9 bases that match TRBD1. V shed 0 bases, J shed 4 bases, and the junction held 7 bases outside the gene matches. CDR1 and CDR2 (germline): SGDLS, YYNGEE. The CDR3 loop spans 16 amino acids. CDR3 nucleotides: TGTGCCAGCAGCGTAGGTCTGGGACAGGGAACAGAGACCCAGTACTTC. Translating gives CASSVGLGQGTETQYF.

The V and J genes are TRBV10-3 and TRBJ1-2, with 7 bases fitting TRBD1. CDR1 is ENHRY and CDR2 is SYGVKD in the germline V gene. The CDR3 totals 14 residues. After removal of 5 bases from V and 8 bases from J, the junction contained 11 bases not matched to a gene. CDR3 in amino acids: CAISSDREKFGYTF. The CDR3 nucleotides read TGTGCCATCAGTTCTGACAGGGAGAAGTTCGGCTACACCTTC.

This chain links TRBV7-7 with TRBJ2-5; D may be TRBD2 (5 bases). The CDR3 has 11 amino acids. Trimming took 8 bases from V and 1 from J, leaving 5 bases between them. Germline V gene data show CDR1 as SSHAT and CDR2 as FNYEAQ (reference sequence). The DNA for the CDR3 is TGTGCCAGCGGGAGCCAAGAGACCCAGTACTTC. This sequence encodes CASGSQETQYF. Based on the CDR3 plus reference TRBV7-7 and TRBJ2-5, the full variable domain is GAGVSQSPRYKVTKRGQDVTLRCDPISSHATLYWYQQALGQGPEFLTYFNYEAQPDKSGLPSDRFSAERPEGSISTLTIQRTEQRDSAMYRCASGSQETQYFGPGTRLLVL.

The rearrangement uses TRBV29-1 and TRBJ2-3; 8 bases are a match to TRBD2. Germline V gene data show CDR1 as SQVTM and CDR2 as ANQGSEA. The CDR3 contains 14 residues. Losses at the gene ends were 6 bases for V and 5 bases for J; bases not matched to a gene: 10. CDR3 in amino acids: CSVAPGGGRDTQYF. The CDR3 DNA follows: TGCAGCGTAGCCCCCGGGGGGGGCAGAGATACGCAGTATTTT.

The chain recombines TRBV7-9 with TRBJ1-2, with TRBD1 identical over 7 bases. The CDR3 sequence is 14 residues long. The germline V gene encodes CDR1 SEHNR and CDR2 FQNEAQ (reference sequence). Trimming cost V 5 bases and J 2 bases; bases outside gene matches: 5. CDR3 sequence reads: CASSRPGQNYGYTF. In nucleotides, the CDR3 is TGTGCCAGCAGCCGCCCGGGACAGAACTATGGCTACACCTTC.

In nucleotides, the CDR3 is TGTGCCAGCACAGAACGGGACAGGGGGGAATACTATGGCTACACCTTC. Protein sequence: CASTERDRGEYYGYTF. The gene calls are TRBV25-1 and TRBJ1-2, with TRBD1 matching over 11 bases. V shed 7 bases, J shed 3 bases, and the junction held 10 bases outside the gene matches. Germline V gene sequence: CDR1 MGHDK, CDR2 SYGVNS. The CDR3 has 16 amino acids.

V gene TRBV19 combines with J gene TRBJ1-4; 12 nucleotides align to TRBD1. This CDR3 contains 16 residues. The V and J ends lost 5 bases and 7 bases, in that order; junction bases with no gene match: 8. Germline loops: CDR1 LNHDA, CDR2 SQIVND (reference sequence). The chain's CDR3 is CASSRKGTGGGEKLFF. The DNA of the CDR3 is TGTGCCAGTAGTCGGAAGGGGACAGGGGGCGGTGAAAAACTGTTTTTT.

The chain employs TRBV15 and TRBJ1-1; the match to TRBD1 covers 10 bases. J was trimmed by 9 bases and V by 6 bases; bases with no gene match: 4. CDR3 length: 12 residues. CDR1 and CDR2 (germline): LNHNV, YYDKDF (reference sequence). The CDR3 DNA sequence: TGTGCCACCAGGGGGACAGGGGATCAAGCTTTCTTT. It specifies CATRGTGDQAFF.

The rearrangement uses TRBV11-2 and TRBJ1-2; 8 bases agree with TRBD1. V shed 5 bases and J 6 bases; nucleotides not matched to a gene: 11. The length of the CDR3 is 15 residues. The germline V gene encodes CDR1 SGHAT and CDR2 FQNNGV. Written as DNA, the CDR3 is TGTGCCAGCAGCATTAGGGACGGACAGGGCGATGGCTACACCTTC. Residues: CASSIRDGQGDGYTF.

CDR3 sequence: CASSGRQGLDGYTF. CDR3 nucleotide sequence: TGTGCCAGTAGTGGGCGACAGGGGTTGGATGGCTACACCTTC. The genes are TRBV19 and TRBJ1-2; TRBD1 aligns across 8 bases. The CDR3 has 14 residues. Losses at the gene ends were 5 bases for V and 6 bases for J; bases not matched to a gene: 8. Germline CDR1 LNHDA, CDR2 SQIVND (reference sequence).

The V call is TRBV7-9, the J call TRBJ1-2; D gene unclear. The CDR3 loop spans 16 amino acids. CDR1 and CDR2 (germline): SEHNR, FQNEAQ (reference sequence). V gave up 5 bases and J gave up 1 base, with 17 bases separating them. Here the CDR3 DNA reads TGTGCCAGCAGCCCCGGCGGGCAGGCCGTTAACTATGGCTACACCTTC. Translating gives CASSPGGQAVNYGYTF.

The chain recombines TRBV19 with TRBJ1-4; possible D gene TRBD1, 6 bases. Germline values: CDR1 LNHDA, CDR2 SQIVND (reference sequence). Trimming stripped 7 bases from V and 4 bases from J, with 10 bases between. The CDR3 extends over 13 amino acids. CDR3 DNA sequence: TGTGCCAGTAACCGACAGGATAATGAAAAACTGTTTTTT. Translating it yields CASNRQDNEKLFF.

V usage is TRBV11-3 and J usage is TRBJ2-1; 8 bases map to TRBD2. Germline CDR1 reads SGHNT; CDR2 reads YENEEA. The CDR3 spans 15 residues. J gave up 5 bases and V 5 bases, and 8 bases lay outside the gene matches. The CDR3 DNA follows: TGTGCCAGCAGCACCGGGACTAGAGGTGACAATGAGCAGTTCTTC. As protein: CASSTGTRGDNEQFF.

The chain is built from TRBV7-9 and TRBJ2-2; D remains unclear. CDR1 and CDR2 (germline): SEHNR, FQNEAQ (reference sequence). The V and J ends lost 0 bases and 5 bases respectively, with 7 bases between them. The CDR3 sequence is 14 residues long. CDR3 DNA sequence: TGTGCCAGCAGCTTAGCGCGGTGGACCGGGGAGCTGTTTTTT. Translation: CASSLARWTGELFF.

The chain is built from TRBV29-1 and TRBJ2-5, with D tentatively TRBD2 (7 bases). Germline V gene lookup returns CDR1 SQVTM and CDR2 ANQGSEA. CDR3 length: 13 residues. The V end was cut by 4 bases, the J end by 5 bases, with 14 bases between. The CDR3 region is CSVVWGGGETQYF. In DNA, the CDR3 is TGCAGCGTTGTTTGGGGGGGCGGGGAGACCCAGTACTTC.

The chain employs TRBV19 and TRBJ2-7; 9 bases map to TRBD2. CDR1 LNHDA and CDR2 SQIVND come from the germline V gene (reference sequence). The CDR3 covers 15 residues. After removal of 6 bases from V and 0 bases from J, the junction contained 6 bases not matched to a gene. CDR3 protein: CASRQREVSSYEQYF. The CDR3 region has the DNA TGTGCCAGTAGGCAGCGGGAGGTGAGCTCCTACGAGCAGTACTTC. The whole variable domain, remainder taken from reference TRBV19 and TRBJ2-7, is DGGITQSPKYLFRKEGQNVTLSCEQNLNHDAMYWYRQDPGQGLRLIYYSQIVNDFQKGDIAEGYSVSREKKESFPLTVTSAQKNPTAFYLCASRQREVSSYEQYFGPGTRLTVT.

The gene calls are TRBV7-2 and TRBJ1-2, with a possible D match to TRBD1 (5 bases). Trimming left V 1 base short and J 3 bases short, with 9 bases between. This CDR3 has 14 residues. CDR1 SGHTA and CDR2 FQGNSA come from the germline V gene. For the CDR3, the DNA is TGTGCCAGCAGCTTAGACCAGGGCTACTATGGCTACACCTTC. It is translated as CASSLDQGYYGYTF.

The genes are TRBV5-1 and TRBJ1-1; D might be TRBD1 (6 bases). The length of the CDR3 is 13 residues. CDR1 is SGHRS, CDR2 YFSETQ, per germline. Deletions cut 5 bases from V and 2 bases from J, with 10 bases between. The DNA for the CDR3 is TGCGCCAGCAGTTACAGGGATAACACTGAAGCTTTCTTT. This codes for CASSYRDNTEAFF.

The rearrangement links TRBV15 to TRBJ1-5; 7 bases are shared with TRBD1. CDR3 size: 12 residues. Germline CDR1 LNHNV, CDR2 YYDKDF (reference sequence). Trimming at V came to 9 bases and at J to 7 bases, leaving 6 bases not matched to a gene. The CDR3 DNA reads TGTGCCACAGCAGGGGGTTGGCAGCCCCAGCATTTT. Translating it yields CATAGGWQPQHF. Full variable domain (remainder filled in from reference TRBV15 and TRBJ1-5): DAMVIQNPRYQVTQFGKPVTLSCSQTLNHNVMYWYQQKSSQAPKLLFHYYDKDFNNEADTPDNFQSRRPNTSFCFLDIRSPGLGDTAMYLCATAGGWQPQHFGDGTRLSIL.

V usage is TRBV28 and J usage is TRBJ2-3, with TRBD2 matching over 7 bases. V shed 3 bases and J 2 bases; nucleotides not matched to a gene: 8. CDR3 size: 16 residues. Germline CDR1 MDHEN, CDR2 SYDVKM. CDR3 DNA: TGTGCCAGCAGTTTTGTTCTGGCGGGGGACACAGATACGCAGTATTTT. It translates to CASSFVLAGDTDTQYF. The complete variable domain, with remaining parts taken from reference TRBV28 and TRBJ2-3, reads DVKVTQSSRYLVKRTGEKVFLECVQDMDHENMFWYRQDPGLGLRLIYFSYDVKMKEKGDIPEGYSVSREKKERFSLILESASTNQTSMYLCASSFVLAGDTDTQYFGPGTRLTVL.

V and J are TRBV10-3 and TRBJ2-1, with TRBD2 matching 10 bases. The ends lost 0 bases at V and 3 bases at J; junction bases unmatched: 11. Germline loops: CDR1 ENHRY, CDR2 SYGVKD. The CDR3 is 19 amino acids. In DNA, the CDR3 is TGTGCCATCAGTGAGTCGGTAAGCAAAGGACTAGCGGTCTACAATGAGCAGTTCTTC. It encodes CAISESVSKGLAVYNEQFF.

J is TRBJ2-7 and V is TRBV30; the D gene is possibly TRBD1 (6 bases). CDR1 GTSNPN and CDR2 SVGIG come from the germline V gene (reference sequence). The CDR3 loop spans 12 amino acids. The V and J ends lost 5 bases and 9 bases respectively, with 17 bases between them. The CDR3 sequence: CAWRDTGYGQYF. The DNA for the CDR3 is TGTGCCTGGCGGGACACTGGCTATGGGCAGTACTTC.

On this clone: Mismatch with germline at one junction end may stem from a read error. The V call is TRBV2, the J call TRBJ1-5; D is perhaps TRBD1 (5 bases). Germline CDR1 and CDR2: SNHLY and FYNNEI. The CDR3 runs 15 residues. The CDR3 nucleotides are TGTGCCAGCGGTGAAACTGTCACAGGCAGTCAGCCCCAGCATTTT. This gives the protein CASGETVTGSQPQHF.

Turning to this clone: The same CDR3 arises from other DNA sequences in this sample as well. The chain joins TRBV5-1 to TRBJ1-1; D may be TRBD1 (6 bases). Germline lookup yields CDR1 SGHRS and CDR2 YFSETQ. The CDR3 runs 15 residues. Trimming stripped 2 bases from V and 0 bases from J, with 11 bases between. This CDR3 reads CASSLVTGMNTEAFF. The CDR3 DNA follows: TGCGCCAGCAGCTTAGTGACAGGAATGAACACTGAAGCTTTCTTT.